The 28 T cell receptor beta chains below all came from one sample that was sequenced in a study of shared clonotypes between healthy human individuals. In the naive CD8 group, cells lacked CD45RO and were positively selected for CCR7, so terminally differentiated effector memory CD45RA+ cells were left out. Sequenced by immunoSEQ multiplex PCR; TCRdb stores in-frame clones only, minus some. The table includes hundreds of thousands of clones, roughly 94% detected once. The specimen was naive CD8+ T cells sorted from blood. These receptor sequences come from a man between 25 and 39 years old in good health.

This clone has only one observation. The CDR3 DNA reads as TGTGCCAGCAGCTTAGGATTTACGGGCCCCCAGTATGGCTACACCTTC. It codes for CASSLGFTGPQYGYTF. The chain recombines TRBV7-2 with TRBJ1-2; D unclear. In germline, CDR1 is SGHTA, CDR2 FQGNSA. The CDR3 totals 16 residues. V was trimmed by 1 base and J by 5 bases, leaving 17 bases between them.

V gene TRBV5-8 combines with J gene TRBJ2-2; D unresolved. Germline CDR1 reads SGHTS; CDR2 reads YDEGEE. This CDR3 region has 13 residues. V lost 3 bases and J lost 6, with 9 bases in between. The chain's CDR3 is CASSSRLAGELFF. DNA for the CDR3: TGTGCCAGCAGCTCTCGTCTAGCCGGGGAGCTGTTTTTT. Together with reference TRBV5-8 and TRBJ2-2, the CDR3 gives the full variable domain: EAGVTQSPTHLIKTRGQQATLRCSPISGHTSVYWYQQALGLGLQFLLWYDEGEERNRGNFPPRFSGRQFPNYSSELNVNALELEDSALYLCASSSRLAGELFFGEGSRLTVL.

This clone was seen more than once but under ten times. The chain links TRBV6-5 to TRBJ1-5; D uncertain. V lost 0 bases, J lost 5 bases, and 5 bases lay in between. CDR3 length equals 13 residues. The V gene's germline CDR1 is MNHEY and CDR2 SVGAGI. The CDR3, as DNA: TGTGCCAGCAGTTACTCGCAAGATCAGCCCCAGCATTTT. Translating gives CASSYSQDQPQHF.

The chain employs TRBV11-3 and TRBJ2-2; 9 positions match TRBD2. J lost 3 bases, V lost 1 base, and 9 bases had no gene match. Germline assignment: CDR1 SGHNT and CDR2 YENEEA. CDR3 length: 18 residues. The CDR3 region has the DNA TGTGCCAGCAGCTTAGGACAAGCGGGAGGATTAGACACCGGGGAGCTGTTTTTT. The encoded protein is CASSLGQAGGLDTGELFF.

The CDR3 region is CASSEGLGIGYEQYF. The CDR3 coding sequence is TGTGCCAGCAGTGAAGGATTAGGGATAGGGTACGAGCAGTACTTC. The chain uses TRBV6-1 and TRBJ2-7; no clear D gene. The CDR3 runs 15 residues. Germline CDR1 reads MNHNS; CDR2 reads SASEGT. The V end was cut by 1 base, the J end by 4 bases, with 14 bases between.

The J gene is TRBJ2-2, the V gene TRBV29-1, with 9 bases matching TRBD2. Trimming at V came to 8 bases and at J to 4 bases, leaving 5 bases not matched to a gene. The germline V gene encodes CDR1 SQVTM and CDR2 ANQGSEA. CDR3 length: 13 amino acids. CDR3 sequence: CSLLAGATGELFF. The CDR3 region has the DNA TGCAGCTTATTAGCGGGAGCCACCGGGGAGCTGTTTTTT.

The chain carries TRBV27 and TRBJ1-4, with D possibly being TRBD1 (5 bases). CDR1 MNHEY and CDR2 SMNVEV come from the germline V gene (reference sequence). The CDR3 runs 14 residues. Trimming removed 4 bases from V and 10 bases from J, with 16 bases in between. CDR3 protein: CASSSSQGLGKLFF. In DNA, the CDR3 is TGTGCCAGCAGTTCTTCCCAGGGATTGGGAAAACTGTTTTTT.

The V gene is TRBV27, the J gene TRBJ2-7, with 9 bases identical to TRBD1. Germline trimming cut 4 bases from V and 7 bases from J; bases unmatched to any gene: 8. Germline lookup yields CDR1 MNHEY and CDR2 SMNVEV (reference sequence). The CDR3 consists of 14 residues. CDR3 region: CASSYYRGPREQYF. DNA of the CDR3: TGTGCCAGCAGTTACTACAGGGGGCCTAGGGAGCAGTACTTC.

CDR3 DNA: TGTGCCAGCAGCTTCGGAGGGACTAATTCCTACGAGCAGTACTTC. Translating gives CASSFGGTNSYEQYF. The chain uses TRBV11-2 and TRBJ2-7; TRBD2 aligns across 7 bases. The CDR3 length is 15 residues. Losses at the gene ends were 3 bases for V and 1 base for J; bases not matched to a gene: 6. Germline CDR1 reads SGHAT; CDR2 reads FQNNGV.

The chain combines TRBV5-1 with TRBJ2-7, with a possible D match to TRBD1 (5 bases). V dropped 4 bases and J dropped 0 bases, with 14 bases sitting between them. The germline gives CDR1 SGHRS, CDR2 YFSETQ. The CDR3 loop spans 15 amino acids. For the CDR3, the DNA is TGCGCCAGCAGCAGGGGTATACTAAGCTCCTACGAGCAGTACTTC. Translating it yields CASSRGILSSYEQYF.

The chain employs TRBV19 and TRBJ1-5; TRBD1 is a possible D gene (5 bases). The CDR3 has 16 residues. Germline-derived CDR1 and CDR2 are LNHDA and SQIVND (reference sequence). V was cut by 2 bases and J by 2 bases, with 13 bases left in between. This CDR3 reads CASSIFQGFGNQPQHF. CDR3 nucleotide sequence: TGTGCCAGTAGTATATTTCAGGGTTTTGGCAATCAGCCCCAGCATTTT.

The CDR3 DNA reads TGTGCCAGCAGTGGTGGGAGCTCCTACAATGAGCAGTTCTTC. It encodes CASSGGSSYNEQFF. This rearrangement joins TRBV27 to TRBJ2-1, with D possibly matching TRBD2 (5 bases). CDR1 is MNHEY and CDR2 is SMNVEV in the germline V gene (reference sequence). Trimming left V 5 bases short and J 0 bases short, with 8 bases between. CDR3 length equals 14 residues.

The V gene is TRBV19, the J gene TRBJ2-7, with 7 bases identical to TRBD2. There are 15 residues in the CDR3. The ends lost 3 bases at V and 4 bases at J; junction bases unmatched: 9. Germline CDR1 LNHDA, CDR2 SQIVND (reference sequence). CDR3 protein: CASSMFGGRGYEQYF. The CDR3 nucleotides are TGTGCCAGTAGTATGTTTGGCGGGAGAGGTTACGAGCAGTACTTC.

The CDR3 DNA sequence: TGTGCCAGCAGTTTAGCTGGGAGCTCCTACGAGCAGTACTTC. The encoded protein is CASSLAGSSYEQYF. The chain uses TRBV28 and TRBJ2-7; weak D call: TRBD2 (5 bases). This CDR3 is 14 amino acids long. Per the germline V gene, CDR1 is MDHEN and CDR2 is SYDVKM. Trimming removed 2 bases at V and 0 bases at J, with 8 bases between.

This chain links TRBV7-9 with TRBJ2-2; TRBD1 might be the D (6 bases). CDR3 size: 12 residues. Deletions cut 7 bases from V and 9 bases from J, with 12 bases between. CDR1 and CDR2 (germline): SEHNR, FQNEAQ (reference sequence). CDR3 in amino acids: CASTYTGWELFF. The CDR3 nucleotides read TGTGCCAGCACCTATACAGGGTGGGAGCTGTTTTTT.

J is TRBJ2-7 and V is TRBV7-8; possibly TRBD2 for D (7 bases). Per the germline V gene, CDR1 is SGHVS and CDR2 is FQNEAQ. V lost 4 bases and J 6 bases, leaving 16 bases between the germline ends. The CDR3 is made up of 14 amino acids. CDR3 sequence reads: CASSSKGGAFEQYF. As DNA, the CDR3 is TGTGCCAGCAGCTCAAAGGGGGGGGCGTTCGAGCAGTACTTC.

The chain joins TRBV29-1 to TRBJ1-4; TRBD1 might be the D (5 bases). CDR3 length: 13 residues. V was clipped by 3 bases and J by 8 bases, with 13 bases between them. The germline CDR1 and CDR2 sequences are SQVTM and ANQGSEA. Here the CDR3 reads CSVDTGGGEKLFF. The CDR3 DNA is TGCAGCGTTGATACGGGGGGTGGCGAAAAACTGTTTTTT.

This clone appeared once. The gene calls are TRBV19 and TRBJ2-5; 7 nucleotides align to TRBD1. The CDR3 consists of 13 residues. CDR1 is LNHDA and CDR2 is SQIVND in the germline V gene (reference sequence). The junction had 4 bases not matched to a gene; V was cut back by 4 bases and J by 5 bases. The CDR3 protein is CASSTQGWETQYF. The CDR3 DNA reads as TGTGCCAGTAGTACACAGGGGTGGGAGACCCAGTACTTC. The full variable domain, with the rest looked up from reference TRBV19 and TRBJ2-5, is DGGITQSPKYLFRKEGQNVTLSCEQNLNHDAMYWYRQDPGQGLRLIYYSQIVNDFQKGDIAEGYSVSREKKESFPLTVTSAQKNPTAFYLCASSTQGWETQYFGPGTRLLVL.

This sequence joins TRBV5-4 and TRBJ1-1; D may be TRBD1 (6 bases). The CDR3 is made up of 14 amino acids. Germline V lookup: CDR1 SGHNT, CDR2 YYREEE (reference sequence). Trimming took 4 bases from V and 2 from J, leaving 12 bases between them. The CDR3 loop reads CASSPQGRNTEAFF. The CDR3 DNA follows: TGTGCCAGCAGCCCCCAGGGGCGCAACACTGAAGCTTTCTTT.

The CDR3, as DNA: TGCGCCAGCAGCTTGGGAACAGGGCCCAATGAGCAGTTCTTC. Translating gives CASSLGTGPNEQFF. The chain recombines TRBV5-1 with TRBJ2-1; tentatively, D is TRBD1 (6 bases). Between the trimmed V and J ends, which lost 0 bases and 6 bases, there was a span of 10 bases. This CDR3 has 14 amino acids. Germline CDR1 is SGHRS and CDR2 is YFSETQ.

J is TRBJ2-5 and V is TRBV7-6; TRBD2 aligns across 8 bases. The ends lost 5 bases at V and 4 bases at J; junction bases unmatched: 9. Germline V gene sequence: CDR1 SGHVS, CDR2 FNYEAQ. This CDR3 region has 15 residues. CDR3 in DNA: TGTGCCAGCAGCCCTGCCGGGGGGGGGCCAGAGACCCAGTACTTC. Protein sequence: CASSPAGGGPETQYF.

The rearrangement joins TRBV30 to TRBJ2-1; D is perhaps TRBD2 (5 bases). The CDR3 runs 14 residues. Trimming removed 2 bases at V and 7 bases at J, with 15 bases between. Germline-derived CDR1 and CDR2 are GTSNPN and SVGIG (reference sequence). The CDR3 coding sequence is TGTGCCTGGAGTTTAACGGGATTAAAGAATGAGCAGTTCTTC. It codes for CAWSLTGLKNEQFF.

The chain links TRBV10-2 to TRBJ1-1; D uncertain. Per germline, CDR1 WSHSY and CDR2 SAAADI. This CDR3 has 14 residues. Trimming cost V 2 bases and J 4 bases, with 11 bases left between them. CDR3 sequence reads: CASSEGGGGTEAFF. DNA of the CDR3: TGCGCCAGCAGTGAGGGCGGTGGCGGCACTGAAGCTTTCTTT.

The chain is built from TRBV4-3 and TRBJ2-7, with D unresolved. The CDR3 consists of 14 residues. V was shortened by 3 bases and J by 6 bases, with 15 bases between the two germline ends. Germline CDR1 LGHNA, CDR2 YSLEER. Here the CDR3 reads CASSHDNSSPEQYF. CDR3 sequence (DNA): TGCGCCAGCAGCCACGATAACTCGTCCCCCGAGCAGTACTTC.

The rearrangement joins TRBV7-2 to TRBJ2-5; 9 bases are a match to TRBD2. CDR1 is SGHTA and CDR2 is FQGNSA in the germline V gene. The CDR3 length is 18 residues. The V segment lost 4 bases and the J segment 3 bases; nucleotides outside the gene matches: 15. The CDR3 loop reads CASSSGTSPKPAEETQYF. The CDR3 nucleotides are TGTGCCAGCAGCTCCGGGACTAGCCCTAAACCTGCTGAAGAGACCCAGTACTTC.

CDR3 DNA: TGTGCCAGCAGCGCCGGGACTAGCGGGTCCTCCTACGAGCAGTACTTC. It encodes CASSAGTSGSSYEQYF. This chain uses TRBV9 with TRBJ2-7, with 12 nucleotides matching TRBD2. Unmatched junction bases numbered 4, after V lost 3 bases and J lost 0 bases. Germline CDR1 and CDR2: SGDLS and YYNGEE. The length of the CDR3 is 16 residues.

The chain combines TRBV6-1 with TRBJ2-7; weak D call: TRBD1 (6 bases). V was trimmed by 2 bases and J by 0 bases, leaving 11 bases between them. From germline, CDR1 is MNHNS and CDR2 SASEGT. This CDR3 comprises 15 residues. DNA for the CDR3: TGTGCCAGCAGTGAAACGGGACACTTCTCCTACGAGCAGTACTTC. Translating it yields CASSETGHFSYEQYF.

The CDR3 sequence is CASSEGGAGEKLFF. In nucleotides, the CDR3 is TGTGCCAGCAGTGAAGGTGGGGCTGGGGAAAAACTGTTTTTT. The rearrangement links TRBV6-1 to TRBJ1-4; TRBD1 is a possible D gene (5 bases). The CDR3 spans 14 residues. CDR1 MNHNS and CDR2 SASEGT come from the germline V gene. Trimming stripped 1 base from V and 8 bases from J, with 11 bases between.